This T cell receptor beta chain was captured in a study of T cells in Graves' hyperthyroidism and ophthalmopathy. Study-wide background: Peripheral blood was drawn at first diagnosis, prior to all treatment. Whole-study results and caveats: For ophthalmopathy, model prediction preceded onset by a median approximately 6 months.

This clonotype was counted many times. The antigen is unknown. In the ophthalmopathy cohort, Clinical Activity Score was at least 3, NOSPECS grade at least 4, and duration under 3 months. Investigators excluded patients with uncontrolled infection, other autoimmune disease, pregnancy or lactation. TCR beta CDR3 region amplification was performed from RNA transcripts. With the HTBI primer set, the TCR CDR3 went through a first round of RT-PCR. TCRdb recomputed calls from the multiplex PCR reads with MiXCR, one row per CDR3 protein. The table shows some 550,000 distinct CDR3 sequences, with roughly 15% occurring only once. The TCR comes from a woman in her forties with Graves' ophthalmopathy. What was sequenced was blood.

The CDR3: CASSPPSRDNTEAFF. CDR3 nucleotide sequence: TGTGCCAGCTCACCACCGAGTAGGGACAACACTGAAGCTTTCTTT. V is TRBV18 and J is TRBJ1-1; perhaps TRBD1 as D (5 bases). CDR1 and CDR2 (germline): KGHSH, LQKENI. CDR3 length: 15 residues. Trimming shortened V by 0 bases and J by 2 bases, and 10 bases separated the two germline ends. The full variable domain, in which reference TRBV18 and TRBJ1-1 provide the parts outside the CDR3, is NAGVMQNPRHLVRRRGQEARLRCSPMKGHSHVYWYRQLPEEGLKFMVYLQKENIIDESGMPKERFSAEFPKEGPSILRIQQVVRGDSAAYFCASSPPSRDNTEAFFGQGTRLTVV.